This T cell receptor beta chain is from a study of blood T cell repertoires in COVID-19. Looking at the study overall: Samples representing acute and convalescent COVID-19 were sourced from the United States, Italy and Spain.

Germline V CDR1 and CDR2: MNHEY, SVGEGT. V lost 5 bases and J 8 bases, leaving 12 bases between the germline ends. There are 12 residues in the CDR3. Enrollees, about 18 to 89 years old, lived in fewer than 25 US areas. Clones were read by immunoSEQ multiplex PCR, and TCRdb kept only the in-frame ones, dropping some. The data contain approximately 350,000 clones, roughly four fifths of them singletons. The sample comprised PBMCs or T cells enriched from blood (not recorded which). J is TRBJ1-1 and V is TRBV6-2 or TRBV6-3, with D possibly TRBD1 on 6 matching bases. The sequence derives from a woman aged 50 to 65 who had recovered from COVID-19. CDR3 residues: CASSTGQSEAFF. For the CDR3, the DNA is TGTGCCAGCAGTACTGGACAGTCCGAAGCTTTCTTT.